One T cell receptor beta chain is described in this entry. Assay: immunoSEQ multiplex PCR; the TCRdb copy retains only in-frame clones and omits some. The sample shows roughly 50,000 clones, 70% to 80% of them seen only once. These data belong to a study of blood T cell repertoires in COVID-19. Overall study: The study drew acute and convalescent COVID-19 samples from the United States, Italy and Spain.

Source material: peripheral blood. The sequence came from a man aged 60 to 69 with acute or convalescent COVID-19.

CDR3 amino acids: CASSPRGQGVPQPQHF. The CDR3 DNA is TGTGCCAGCAGTCCCAGGGGACAGGGAGTCCCTCAGCCCCAGCATTTT. The chain has TRBV6-2 or TRBV6-3 and TRBJ1-5, with 9 bases identical to TRBD1. Germline-derived CDR1 and CDR2 are MNHEY and SVGEGT. The trim removed 5 bases at V and 6 bases at J, leaving 11 bases unmatched. The CDR3 has 16 residues.